This TCR beta chain was observed in a study of OX40 agonist ivuxolimab in advanced cancers. Study-wide context: Averaging 60 years in age, with a range of roughly 20 to 80, the cohort was 65% to 85% male.

Study-wide results and limits: Expanded clones tended on average to be more numerous among CD8+ T cells than CD4+. Some nonresponders also had low normalized T-cell clonal expansion.

To note about this clone: The target antigen is unknown.

The method was immunoSEQ multiplex PCR; TCRdb's version includes in-frame clones alone and lacks a portion of them. The table has some 81,000 clones, around 87% seen once. The V segment lost 4 bases and the J segment 0 bases; nucleotides outside the gene matches: 6. This CDR3 spans 16 amino acids. Germline assignment: CDR1 MNHNS and CDR2 SASEGT. This chain links TRBV6-1 with TRBJ1-3; TRBD1 matches 7 bases. The sample consisted of CD4+ or CD8+ T cells sorted from blood, taken in a trial of the OX40 agonist ivuxolimab. The TCR comes from an adult with an advanced solid tumor such as melanoma, head and neck, liver or kidney cancer. CDR3 bases: TGTGCCAGCAGTGGAAGACAGGGAAGCTCTGGAAACACCATATATTTT. It specifies CASSGRQGSSGNTIYF.